These 26 T cell receptor beta chains share one sample of origin, sequenced in a study of blood T cell repertoires in COVID-19 (TCRdb year 2020). Library preparation was by the immunoSEQ multiplex PCR assay. TCRdb's version of the immuneACCESS table is confined to in-frame rearrangements and falls short of the full clone set. An unresolved V gene accounts for under half of the shortfall where checked; the remainder is of unknown origin. The sample table lists more than 95,000 clones, about 90% of them with a count of one. In total, the top ten clones hold roughly 15% of the sample. Sequenced input: peripheral blood. These receptors all stem from a man aged 45 to 65 with acute or convalescent COVID-19.

The genes are TRBV30 and TRBJ1-6; D unclear. The V end was cut by 0 bases, the J end by 5 bases, with 8 bases between. This CDR3 is built from 14 residues. Germline loops: CDR1 GTSNPN, CDR2 SVGIG (reference sequence). CDR3 bases: TGTGCCTGGAGTGTACAACAGCATAATTCACCCCTCCACTTT. This translates into CAWSVQQHNSPLHF.

J is TRBJ2-1 and V is TRBV3-1 (or the pseudogene TRBV3-2); 9 bases map to TRBD2. After removal of 0 bases from V and 4 bases from J, the junction contained 4 bases not matched to a gene. This CDR3 spans 16 amino acids. The germline V gene has CDR1 LGHDT and CDR2 YNNKEL (reference sequence). The CDR3 here is CASSQDPLAGYNEQFF. The CDR3 DNA follows: TGTGCCAGCAGCCAAGATCCCCTAGCGGGGTACAATGAGCAGTTCTTC.

The chain couples TRBV28 to TRBJ1-2; D is ambiguous. V was shortened by 7 bases and J by 5 bases, with 17 bases between the two germline ends. Germline CDR1 reads MDHEN; CDR2 reads SYDVKM. This CDR3 spans 14 amino acids. The CDR3 protein is CASIPRLAPYGYTF. As DNA, the CDR3 is TGTGCCAGCATTCCGCGGCTAGCCCCTTATGGCTACACCTTC.

This clone was picked up one time. The rearrangement links TRBV6-6 to TRBJ2-2; no clear D. With 6 bases removed from V and 10 bases from J, the gap between germline ends came to 15 bases. CDR1 and CDR2 (germline): MNHNY, SVGAGI (reference sequence). The CDR3 runs 13 residues. CDR3 sequence: CASRLSLAVELFF. The CDR3 DNA follows: TGTGCCAGCAGACTATCTTTAGCAGTGGAGCTGTTTTTT.

The gene calls are TRBV7-9 and TRBJ2-7; 8 bases line up with TRBD2. The CDR3 has 15 amino acids. Trimming took 5 bases from V and 4 from J; bases not matched to a gene: 10. CDR1 and CDR2 from the germline V gene are SEHNR and FQNEAQ (reference sequence). CDR3 nucleotides: TGTGCCAGCAGCAAAAGCGGGAGCGCTACTTACGAGCAGTACTTC. Translating gives CASSKSGSATYEQYF.

This clone has a single count. This chain connects TRBV11-2 to TRBJ2-2, with a weak D call TRBD2 (5 bases). Trimming left V 5 bases short and J 4 bases short, with 14 bases between. The CDR3 extends over 15 amino acids. Germline CDR1 and CDR2: SGHAT and FQNNGV. The CDR3 DNA is TGTGCCAGCAGCAACACCCGCGCGGGCACCGGGGAGCTGTTTTTT. Translation gives CASSNTRAGTGELFF.

The chain uses TRBV4-2 and TRBJ2-1, with D uncertain. Between the trimmed V and J ends, which lost 5 bases and 0 bases, there was a span of 11 bases. The CDR3 covers 15 residues. In germline, CDR1 is LGHNA, CDR2 YNFKEQ. The CDR3 DNA reads as TGTGCCAGCAGCGTGACTGCTAGCTCCTACAATGAGCAGTTCTTC. This translates into CASSVTASSYNEQFF.

The CDR3 nucleotides read TGCGCCAGCACGAGGGACCTAGCGGGAGGGGCGTTGGTGGATACGCAGTATTTT. Residues: CASTRDLAGGALVDTQYF. The rearrangement links TRBV5-1 to TRBJ2-3, with TRBD2 identical over 12 bases. Per the germline V gene, CDR1 is SGHRS and CDR2 is YFSETQ. Trimming cost V 6 bases and J 6 bases; bases outside gene matches: 17. The CDR3 sequence is 18 residues long.

The genes are TRBV30 and TRBJ2-7; D might be TRBD1 (6 bases). Germline CDR1 reads GTSNPN; CDR2 reads SVGIG (reference sequence). With 5 bases removed from V and 7 bases from J, the gap between germline ends came to 18 bases. CDR3 length: 13 amino acids. CDR3 DNA sequence: TGTGCCTGGGGCCGGGACACCCTTAATGAGCAGTACTTC. Translation gives CAWGRDTLNEQYF.

V gene TRBV12-3 or TRBV12-4 combines with J gene TRBJ2-4, with TRBD2 identical over 7 bases. V lost 6 bases to trimming and J lost 5 bases; unmatched junction nucleotides: 4. The CDR3 spans 13 residues. CDR3 sequence: CASSPGRQNIQYF. The CDR3 DNA is TGTGCCAGCAGCCCCGGGAGGCAAAACATTCAGTACTTC.

The genes are TRBV5-5 and TRBJ2-3; the match to TRBD2 covers 14 bases. The J segment lost 4 bases and the V segment lost 6 bases, leaving 13 bases of the junction unmatched. The CDR3 runs to 18 residues. CDR1 is SGHKS, CDR2 YYEKEE, per germline (reference sequence). The CDR3: CASTLVERLAGGADTQYF. CDR3 nucleotides: TGTGCCAGCACCTTAGTGGAACGACTAGCGGGAGGGGCAGATACGCAGTATTTT.

With regard to this clone: The junction departs from the called germline gene at one end, perhaps through a read error. The V call is TRBV15, the J call TRBJ2-3, with TRBD1 identical over 9 bases. The CDR3 length is 13 residues. Germline V CDR1 and CDR2: LNHNV, YYDKDF (reference sequence). The CDR3 region has the DNA TGTGCCACCAGCAGAGATGGGGACAGGGCGGGGGATTTT. It codes for CATSRDGDRAGDF.

The chain joins TRBV9 to TRBJ1-4; D is possibly TRBD1 (6 bases). The CDR3 consists of 14 residues. V lost 4 bases, J lost 5 bases, and 12 bases lay in between. Looked up from germline, CDR1 is SGDLS and CDR2 is YYNGEE. The CDR3 sequence is CASSPFTGNEKLFF. In nucleotides, the CDR3 is TGTGCCAGCAGCCCATTTACAGGGAATGAAAAACTGTTTTTT.

V is TRBV7-6 and J is TRBJ1-2; 7 bases fit TRBD1. Germline CDR1 SGHVS, CDR2 FNYEAQ. The CDR3 runs 14 residues. After removal of 5 bases from V and 4 bases from J, the junction contained 7 bases not matched to a gene. CDR3 coding DNA: TGTGCCAGCAGCCCCAGGGGGTACGGCTATGGCTACACCTTC. This encodes CASSPRGYGYGYTF. Drawing the rest from reference TRBV7-6 and TRBJ1-2, the complete variable domain is GAGVSQSPRYKVTKRGQDVALRCDPISGHVSLYWYRQALGQGPEFLTYFNYEAQQDKSGLPNDRFSAERPEGSISTLTIQRTEQRDSAMYRCASSPRGYGYGYTFGSGTRLTVV.

V is TRBV28 and J is TRBJ2-7; 8 nucleotides align to TRBD1. This CDR3 is built from 14 residues. V lost 4 bases and J lost 6; bases outside the gene matches: 8. Per the germline V gene, CDR1 is MDHEN and CDR2 is SYDVKM. For the CDR3, the DNA is TGTGCCAGCAGTTCCTCTCCAGGGGGCGCCGAGCAGTACTTC. Encoded protein: CASSSSPGGAEQYF.

The chain combines TRBV7-3 with TRBJ2-2; possible D gene TRBD2, 5 bases. V was clipped by 5 bases and J by 4 bases, with 17 bases between them. CDR1 is SGHTA, CDR2 FQGTGA, per germline. The CDR3 loop spans 16 amino acids. The CDR3 is CASSPGGPSGTGELFF. The CDR3 DNA follows: TGTGCCAGCAGCCCCGGAGGTCCGTCGGGCACCGGGGAGCTGTTTTTT.

This clone has just a few counts. V gene TRBV5-5 combines with J gene TRBJ2-1; TRBD2 agrees at 8 bases. V gave up 4 bases and J gave up 8 bases; unmatched junction bases: 11. There are 15 residues in the CDR3. The germline V gene has CDR1 SGHKS and CDR2 YYEKEE (reference sequence). In DNA, the CDR3 is TGTGCCAGCAGCCGAGACCAGCGGGAGCCCGATGAGCAGTTCTTC. It translates to CASSRDQREPDEQFF.

The chain joins TRBV18 to TRBJ2-3, with TRBD1 matching over 9 bases. The V segment lost 2 bases and the J segment 3 bases; nucleotides outside the gene matches: 3. Germline values: CDR1 KGHSH, CDR2 LQKENI. This CDR3 comprises 15 residues. The CDR3 DNA follows: TGTGCCAGCTCACCAAGACAGGGGGGGACAGATACGCAGTATTTT. Its translation is CASSPRQGGTDTQYF.

The V gene is TRBV5-1, the J gene TRBJ2-1; D gene uncertain. V was pared by 4 bases and J by 5 bases, with 7 bases between. The CDR3 is made up of 12 amino acids. The germline CDR1 and CDR2 sequences are SGHRS and YFSETQ. CDR3 sequence (DNA): TGCGCCAGCAGCAGAAACAACAATGAGCAGTTCTTC. This sequence encodes CASSRNNNEQFF. Combining the CDR3 with reference TRBV5-1 and TRBJ2-1 gives the whole variable domain KAGVTQTPRYLIKTRGQQVTLSCSPISGHRSVSWYQQTPGQGLQFLFEYFSETQRNKGNFPGRFSGRQFSNSRSEMNVSTLELGDSALYLCASSRNNNEQFFGPGTRLTVL.

V is TRBV9 and J is TRBJ2-5, with D perhaps matching TRBD1 (5 bases). The length of the CDR3 is 15 residues. Trimming took off 0 bases at V and 3 bases at J, with 12 bases between the two ends. Germline V gene data show CDR1 as SGDLS and CDR2 as YYNGEE. The CDR3 reads CASSVDEGVKETQYF. For the CDR3, the DNA is TGTGCCAGCAGCGTAGATGAAGGGGTTAAAGAGACCCAGTACTTC.

The J gene is TRBJ2-7, the V gene TRBV20-1; 7 bases fit TRBD1. V lost 6 bases and J lost 4; bases outside the gene matches: 3. CDR1 is DFQATT and CDR2 is SNEGSKA in the germline V gene (reference sequence). There are 11 residues in the CDR3. In DNA form, the CDR3 reads TGCAGTGCACAGGGGAGTTACGAGCAGTACTTC. Protein sequence: CSAQGSYEQYF.

The chain is built from TRBV30 and TRBJ1-4, with D uncertain. Trimming shortened V by 0 bases and J by 10 bases, and 9 bases separated the two germline ends. Looked up from germline, CDR1 is GTSNPN and CDR2 is SVGIG (reference sequence). This CDR3 is built from 12 residues. In DNA form, the CDR3 reads TGTGCCTGGAGTGTATACACGGGAAAACTGTTTTTT. Translated, it gives CAWSVYTGKLFF.

The V gene is TRBV9, the J gene TRBJ1-1, with a tentative D call TRBD1 (6 bases). V dropped 3 bases and J dropped 5 bases, with 14 bases sitting between them. Germline loops: CDR1 SGDLS, CDR2 YYNGEE. The CDR3 has 14 residues. CDR3 coding DNA: TGTGCCAGCAGCGCCGACAGGCTGGGGACTGAAGCTTTCTTT. This translates into CASSADRLGTEAFF. The full variable domain, its missing parts supplied by reference TRBV9 and TRBJ1-1, is DSGVTQTPKHLITATGQRVTLRCSPRSGDLSVYWYQQSLDQGLQFLIQYYNGEERAKGNILERFSAQQFPDLHSELNLSSLELGDSALYFCASSADRLGTEAFFGQGTRLTVV.

The V call is TRBV12-3 or TRBV12-4, the J call TRBJ2-7; unclear D gene. CDR3 length: 12 amino acids. Trimming cost V 3 bases and J 8 bases, with 11 bases left between them. CDR3 loop: CASSFGGLKQYF. Written as DNA, the CDR3 is TGTGCCAGCAGTTTTGGCGGATTAAAGCAGTACTTC.

This rearrangement joins TRBV5-4 to TRBJ1-4; D unclear. CDR1 and CDR2 from the germline V gene are SGHNT and YYREEE (reference sequence). The V and J ends lost 3 bases and 6 bases respectively, with 12 bases between them. This CDR3 spans 14 amino acids. The CDR3 DNA sequence: TGTGCCAGCAGCTCCTTAGACGGGGATGAAAAACTGTTTTTT. Protein product: CASSSLDGDEKLFF.

The chain links TRBV11-2 to TRBJ1-4, with 8 bases that match TRBD1. The germline gives CDR1 SGHAT, CDR2 FQNNGV. Losses at the gene ends were 6 bases for V and 8 bases for J; bases not matched to a gene: 8. The CDR3 runs 14 residues. DNA for the CDR3: TGTGCCAGCAGGGTCGGACAGGGCCGGGAAAAACTGTTTTTT. It translates to CASRVGQGREKLFF.